Listed below are T cell receptor beta chains from one sample, sequenced in a study of STAT5B mutations in CD4+ large granular lymphocyte leukemia. Only in-frame clones appear in the TCRdb table, and some are missing; sequencing was by immunoSEQ multiplex PCR. The sample consists of more than 45,000 clones, about three quarters of them appearing once. Sequenced sample: CD4+ T cells from blood buffy coats. The origin of the receptors is a human donor in good health. Each CDR3 is given with its conserved first and last residue. The D gene is left open where the match is weak. Expanded clones are given a class, and other clones once, few, many or no size at all.

clone size: NA; CDR3 length: 14; D gene: TRBD2; V gene: TRBV5-6; J gene: TRBJ2-5; CDR3 DNA: TGTGCCAGCAGCAGAGCGGGGTACGGGGAGACCCAGTACTTC; CDR3 protein: CASSRAGYGETQYF
clone size: few; CDR3 length: 15; D gene: NA; V gene: TRBV27; J gene: TRBJ2-3; CDR3 DNA: TGTGCCAGCAGGTCCCTTTCCAGGGTCACAGATACGCAGTATTTT; CDR3 protein: CASRSLSRVTDTQYF
clone size: NA; CDR3 length: 13; D gene: NA; V gene: TRBV9; J gene: TRBJ1-4; CDR3 DNA: TGTGCCAGCAGCGGTCAGGGGAGTGAAAAACTGTTTTTT; CDR3 protein: CASSGQGSEKLFF
clone size: few; CDR3 length: 16; D gene: TRBD1; V gene: TRBV6-1; J gene: TRBJ1-1; CDR3 DNA: TGTGCCAGCAGTGTCCCGGGACAGGGTTCAACGGCCGAAGCTTTCTTT; CDR3 protein: CASSVPGQGSTAEAFF
clone size: NA; CDR3 length: 11; D gene: NA; V gene: TRBV2; J gene: TRBJ2-5; CDR3 DNA: TGTGCCAGCAGAGACGACCTCGCCCAGTACTTC; CDR3 protein: CASRDDLAQYF
clone size: NA; CDR3 length: 14; D gene: TRBD1; V gene: TRBV7-8; J gene: TRBJ2-2; CDR3 DNA: TGTGCCAGCAGCCCGGGGACAGGGATCGGGGAGCTGTTTTTT; CDR3 protein: CASSPGTGIGELFF
clone size: NA; CDR3 length: 15; D gene: NA; V gene: TRBV28; J gene: TRBJ1-6; CDR3 DNA: TGTGCCAGCAGTTTCACAGGGCATTTGGATTCACCCCTCCACTTT; CDR3 protein: CASSFTGHLDSPLHF
clone size: NA; CDR3 length: 12; D gene: NA; V gene: TRBV9; J gene: TRBJ2-3; CDR3 DNA: TGTGCCAGCAGCGTAAGGGTTCTCTGGGGGTATTTT; CDR3 protein: CASSVRVLWGYF
clone size: once; CDR3 length: 16; D gene: TRBD2; V gene: TRBV7-2; J gene: TRBJ2-3; CDR3 DNA: TGTGCCAGCAGTCCCGGGAGCGGGGGCGCGGTGGGGACGCAGTATTTT; CDR3 protein: CASSPGSGGAVGTQYF
clone size: NA; CDR3 length: 12; D gene: NA; V gene: TRBV7-8; J gene: TRBJ2-1; CDR3 DNA: TGTGCCAGCAGTCCCGCCATGAATGAGCAGTTCTTC; CDR3 protein: CASSPAMNEQFF
clone size: few; CDR3 length: 15; D gene: TRBD1; V gene: TRBV28; J gene: TRBJ2-2; CDR3 DNA: TGTGCCAGCAGTTCACAGGGGCTCAACACCGGGGAGCTGTTTTTT; CDR3 protein: CASSSQGLNTGELFF
clone size: once; CDR3 length: 17; D gene: TRBD1; V gene: TRBV19; J gene: TRBJ1-2; CDR3 DNA: TGTGCCAGTAGTCCATGGGGCCTGGACAGGCCTAACTATGGCTACACCTTC; CDR3 protein: CASSPWGLDRPNYGYTF
clone size: once; CDR3 length: 14; D gene: TRBD1; V gene: TRBV7-2; J gene: TRBJ2-7; CDR3 DNA: TGTGCCAGCAGCCCCGGGACAGAAACGAACGAGCAGTACTTC; CDR3 protein: CASSPGTETNEQYF
clone size: NA; CDR3 length: 14; D gene: TRBD1; V gene: TRBV6-5; J gene: TRBJ1-2; CDR3 DNA: TGTGCCAGCAGTATAGACAGGGGGCAATTGGGCTACACCTTC; CDR3 protein: CASSIDRGQLGYTF
clone size: NA; CDR3 length: 14; D gene: NA; V gene: TRBV4-1; J gene: TRBJ2-3; CDR3 DNA: TGCGCCAGCAGCCAAGGTTACGACACAGATACGCAGTATTTT; CDR3 protein: CASSQGYDTDTQYF
clone size: few; CDR3 length: 14; D gene: NA; V gene: TRBV2; J gene: TRBJ1-1; CDR3 DNA: TGTGCCAGCAGTCCGGGACGCCTGAACACTGAAGCTTTCTTT; CDR3 protein: CASSPGRLNTEAFF
clone size: NA; CDR3 length: 15; D gene: NA; V gene: TRBV5-1; J gene: TRBJ2-1; CDR3 DNA: TGCGCCAGCAGCTTCATCGGGGAGACCTACAATGAGCAGTTCTTC; CDR3 protein: CASSFIGETYNEQFF
clone size: NA; CDR3 length: 13; D gene: NA; V gene: TRBV7-8; J gene: TRBJ2-1; CDR3 DNA: TGTGCCAGCAGCAATGACCGGAACAATGAGCAGTTCTTC; CDR3 protein: CASSNDRNNEQFF
clone size: NA; CDR3 length: 14; D gene: TRBD1; V gene: TRBV19; J gene: TRBJ1-5; CDR3 DNA: TGTGCCAGTAGCCGGGACAGGGAGTACCAGCCCCAGCATTTT; CDR3 protein: CASSRDREYQPQHF
clone size: NA; CDR3 length: 13; D gene: NA; V gene: TRBV30; J gene: TRBJ1-5; CDR3 DNA: TGTGCCTGGAGTTTAGGGTTGAATCAGCCCCAGCATTTT; CDR3 protein: CAWSLGLNQPQHF
clone size: NA; CDR3 length: 13; D gene: NA; V gene: TRBV30; J gene: TRBJ2-1; CDR3 DNA: TGTGCCTGCATAAGGACAGCCGACAATGAGCAGTTCTTC; CDR3 protein: CACIRTADNEQFF
clone size: NA; CDR3 length: 13; D gene: NA; V gene: TRBV6-1; J gene: TRBJ1-1; CDR3 DNA: TGTGCCAGCAGTGGCCACCAGGGGACTGAAGCTTTCTTT; CDR3 protein: CASSGHQGTEAFF
clone size: few; CDR3 length: 11; D gene: NA; V gene: TRBV29-1; J gene: TRBJ1-2; CDR3 DNA: TGCAGCGTCGGGACCCTAGGTGGCTACACCTTC; CDR3 protein: CSVGTLGGYTF
clone size: NA; CDR3 length: 12; D gene: NA; V gene: TRBV5-1; J gene: TRBJ2-5; CDR3 DNA: TGCGCCAGCAAGAGGGTCCAAGAGACCCAGTACTTC; CDR3 protein: CASKRVQETQYF
clone size: NA; CDR3 length: 14; D gene: NA; V gene: TRBV27; J gene: TRBJ1-4; CDR3 DNA: TGTGCCAGCAGACCCGACCTGTATAATGAAAAACTGTTTTTT; CDR3 protein: CASRPDLYNEKLFF
clone size: NA; CDR3 length: 17; D gene: NA; V gene: TRBV5-1; J gene: TRBJ2-6; CDR3 DNA: TGCGCCAGCAGCTTGACAGGGGGGGACTCTGGGGCCAACGTCCTGACTTTC; CDR3 protein: CASSLTGGDSGANVLTF
clone size: NA; CDR3 length: 13; D gene: TRBD1; V gene: TRBV7-9; J gene: TRBJ1-2; CDR3 DNA: TGTGCCAGCAGCGGACAGGGGAACTATGGCTACACCTTC; CDR3 protein: CASSGQGNYGYTF
clone size: NA; CDR3 length: 14; D gene: NA; V gene: TRBV5-1; J gene: TRBJ1-4; CDR3 DNA: TGCGCCAGCAGCTCGCAGGGATCTAATGAAAAACTGTTTTTT; CDR3 protein: CASSSQGSNEKLFF
clone size: NA; CDR3 length: 13; D gene: TRBD1; V gene: TRBV30; J gene: TRBJ2-3; CDR3 DNA: TGTGCCTGGGGACAGGGGGGAGGCGATACGCAGTATTTT; CDR3 protein: CAWGQGGGDTQYF
clone size: NA; CDR3 length: 15; D gene: NA; V gene: TRBV27; J gene: TRBJ2-7; CDR3 DNA: TGTGCCAGCAGTTTATCGGGTCAGTTTACCTACGAGCAGTACTTC; CDR3 protein: CASSLSGQFTYEQYF
clone size: few; CDR3 length: 15; D gene: NA; V gene: TRBV7-2; J gene: TRBJ1-1; CDR3 DNA: TGTGCCAGCAGACTTCCGGGGAGCCCATTCACTAAAGCTTTCTTT; CDR3 protein: CASRLPGSPFTKAFF
clone size: NA; CDR3 length: 13; D gene: NA; V gene: TRBV5-1; J gene: TRBJ2-5; CDR3 DNA: TGCGCCAGCAGCCCGTGGACACAAGAGACCCAGTACTTC; CDR3 protein: CASSPWTQETQYF
clone size: NA; CDR3 length: 11; D gene: NA; V gene: TRBV20-1; J gene: TRBJ2-1; CDR3 DNA: TGCAGTGCTACCCCATACAATGAGCAGTTCTTC; CDR3 protein: CSATPYNEQFF
clone size: NA; CDR3 length: 15; D gene: NA; V gene: TRBV28; J gene: TRBJ1-5; CDR3 DNA: TGTGCCAGCAGTCGCTTATCCTCAACCGATCAGCCCCAGCATTTT; CDR3 protein: CASSRLSSTDQPQHF
clone size: NA; CDR3 length: 16; D gene: NA; V gene: TRBV5-8; J gene: TRBJ1-2; CDR3 DNA: TGTGCCAGCAGCTTGGCTTTTACTCCAGCTTCATATGGCTACACCTTC; CDR3 protein: CASSLAFTPASYGYTF
clone size: NA; CDR3 length: 14; D gene: NA; V gene: TRBV6-5; J gene: TRBJ1-6; CDR3 DNA: TGTGCCAGCAGTCCACGGGGGCCCAATTCACCCCTCCACTTT; CDR3 protein: CASSPRGPNSPLHF
clone size: NA; CDR3 length: 16; D gene: TRBD2; V gene: TRBV25-1; J gene: TRBJ2-3; CDR3 DNA: TGTGCCAGCAGTGAATATTCCGGACTAGATTCAGATACGCAGTATTTT; CDR3 protein: CASSEYSGLDSDTQYF
clone size: NA; CDR3 length: 16; D gene: NA; V gene: TRBV5-1; J gene: TRBJ2-3; CDR3 DNA: TGCGCCAGCAGAGAACTTAGCGGTTCTAGCACAGATACGCAGTATTTT; CDR3 protein: CASRELSGSSTDTQYF
clone size: NA; CDR3 length: 15; D gene: NA; V gene: TRBV9; J gene: TRBJ2-2; CDR3 DNA: TGTGCCAGCAGCGTATCACTCCTTTCTACCGGGGAGCTGTTTTTT; CDR3 protein: CASSVSLLSTGELFF
clone size: NA; CDR3 length: 16; D gene: NA; V gene: TRBV5-4; J gene: TRBJ2-3; CDR3 DNA: TGTGCCAGCAGCCTGGGGGTGTCGGGGAGCACAGATACGCAGTATTTT; CDR3 protein: CASSLGVSGSTDTQYF
clone size: NA; CDR3 length: 17; D gene: NA; V gene: TRBV5-1; J gene: TRBJ2-7; CDR3 DNA: TGCGCCAGCAGCTTCCAGGGTGGGGGGGCCCCCGGATACGAGCAGTACTTC; CDR3 protein: CASSFQGGGAPGYEQYF
clone size: NA; CDR3 length: 14; D gene: NA; V gene: TRBV10-3; J gene: TRBJ1-1; CDR3 DNA: TGTGCCATCAGTGACTCCCCTAGGGACACTGAAGCTTTCTTT; CDR3 protein: CAISDSPRDTEAFF
clone size: NA; CDR3 length: 16; D gene: TRBD2; V gene: TRBV7-2; J gene: TRBJ2-1; CDR3 DNA: TGTGCCAGCACCGACCCCGTCGGGGGGCGGGGGGGTGAGCAGTTCTTC; CDR3 protein: CASTDPVGGRGGEQFF
clone size: few; CDR3 length: 13; D gene: NA; V gene: TRBV30; J gene: TRBJ2-2; CDR3 DNA: TGTGCCTGGAGTGTAGACAGCACCGGGGAGCTGTTTTTT; CDR3 protein: CAWSVDSTGELFF
clone size: few; CDR3 length: 14; D gene: TRBD1; V gene: TRBV25-1; J gene: TRBJ2-7; CDR3 DNA: TGTGCCAGCAGTCGTGGACAGGGGAACTACGAGCAGTACTTC; CDR3 protein: CASSRGQGNYEQYF
clone size: NA; CDR3 length: 14; D gene: TRBD1; V gene: TRBV5-5; J gene: TRBJ2-7; CDR3 DNA: TGTGCCAGCAGCTTGGTGAACAGGGGCTACGAGCAGTACTTC; CDR3 protein: CASSLVNRGYEQYF
clone size: NA; CDR3 length: 16; D gene: TRBD1; V gene: TRBV5-1; J gene: TRBJ1-1; CDR3 DNA: TGCGCCAGCAGCTTGGAGGGGCAGGGGGTGGGAACTGAAGCTTTCTTT; CDR3 protein: CASSLEGQGVGTEAFF
clone size: NA; CDR3 length: 13; D gene: TRBD1; V gene: TRBV7-2; J gene: TRBJ1-2; CDR3 DNA: TGTGCCAGCTCGAAGGGACAGAGCTATGGCTACACCTTC; CDR3 protein: CASSKGQSYGYTF
clone size: few; CDR3 length: 15; D gene: NA; V gene: TRBV7-9; J gene: TRBJ1-6; CDR3 DNA: TGTGCCAGCAGCCAGTCCCAGGGAACCCATTCACCCCTCCACTTT; CDR3 protein: CASSQSQGTHSPLHF
clone size: NA; CDR3 length: 13; D gene: NA; V gene: TRBV6-4; J gene: TRBJ2-5; CDR3 DNA: TGTGCCAGCAGTCGACAGTACCAAGAGACCCAGTACTTC; CDR3 protein: CASSRQYQETQYF
clone size: NA; CDR3 length: 16; D gene: TRBD2; V gene: TRBV9; J gene: TRBJ2-3; CDR3 DNA: TGTGCCAGCAGCGTAGCTGGCGGGGGGGGTTCAGATACGCAGTATTTT; CDR3 protein: CASSVAGGGGSDTQYF
clone size: NA; CDR3 length: 14; D gene: NA; V gene: TRBV2; J gene: TRBJ2-7; CDR3 DNA: TGTGCCAGCAGTGACCCCCGGGGACCCTACGAGCAGTACTTC; CDR3 protein: CASSDPRGPYEQYF